Each of the 5 T cell receptor beta chains below was sequenced from the same sample in a study of spatial heterogeneity in lung cancer. TCRdb called the 5' RACE reads again in MiXCR, with one record for every CDR3 protein. The table includes 3,000 to 3,500 distinct CDR3 sequences, around a third detected once. Findings of the study overall: Counts of expanded alpha and beta TCRs within tumors tracked the tumor nonsynonymous mutation count.

The time point is: sample taken at primary tumor resection. No antigens are known for them. This sample comprised lung tumor tissue, obtained at surgery. The source is a female donor with early-stage non-small cell lung cancer.

This chain connects TRBV14 to TRBJ2-3; weak D call: TRBD2 (5 bases). Trimming removed 4 bases from V and 0 bases from J, with 8 bases in between. Per germline, CDR1 SGHDN and CDR2 FVKESK. The CDR3 has 14 residues. The CDR3 sequence: CASSPRTSTDTQYF. The CDR3 coding sequence is TGTGCCAGCAGCCCGCGGACTAGCACAGATACGCAGTATTTT.

The CDR3: CASSLDYEQYF. The CDR3 DNA is TGTGCCAGCAGCTTGGACTACGAGCAGTACTTC. This chain links TRBV5-5 with TRBJ2-7; D not certain. The germline V and J ends were trimmed by 0 bases and 3 bases, with 1 base remaining between them. The CDR3 has 11 residues. Germline V gene data show CDR1 as SGHKS and CDR2 as YYEKEE (reference sequence).

V and J are TRBV20-1 and TRBJ2-3; D is perhaps TRBD2 (5 bases). The CDR3 spans 12 residues. The ends were cut back, 3 bases at V and 5 bases at J, with 9 bases in the middle. The germline V gene has CDR1 DFQATT and CDR2 SNEGSKA (reference sequence). In DNA form, the CDR3 reads TGCAGTGCTAGCCCCGGACTAGATACGCAGTATTTT. Amino acids: CSASPGLDTQYF.

The rearrangement joins TRBV7-9 to TRBJ2-5; no reliable D call. Between the trimmed V and J ends, which lost 3 bases and 2 bases, there was a span of 7 bases. The CDR3 totals 13 residues. Germline lookup yields CDR1 SEHNR and CDR2 FQNEAQ (reference sequence). The DNA of the CDR3 is TGTGCCAGCAGCTTTAACCCGCAAGAGACCCAGTACTTC. Its protein product is CASSFNPQETQYF.

This clonotype is medium-sized within its sample. The rearrangement links TRBV5-1 to TRBJ2-7; weak D call: TRBD2 (6 bases). Germline-derived CDR1 and CDR2 are SGHRS and YFSETQ. The CDR3 extends over 14 amino acids. Trimming removed 1 base at V and 5 bases at J, with 13 bases between. The CDR3, as DNA: TGCGCCAGCAGCTTGTCGGCAGGGAGGAACGAGCAGTACTTC. Protein sequence: CASSLSAGRNEQYF.